What follows describes a single TCR beta chain. Antigen specificity is unknown. The germline V gene has CDR1 KGHSH and CDR2 LQKENI. This CDR3 spans 17 amino acids. The sample is drawn from a study of T cells expressing NK-cell markers. Background on the study: Seven sequenced donors out of eight were HCMV-seropositive, one seronegative.

Findings and caveats of the study: HCMV specificity of the expanded NKG2C+ T cell clones stayed unclear.

Generation of TCR beta cDNA was performed by 5'RACE template switching incorporating UMIs. After re-calling the 5' RACE reads, TCRdb lists one entry per CDR3 protein, DNA absent. This sample's table has about 260,000 distinct CDR3 sequences. The rearrangement uses TRBV18 and TRBJ2-6; TCRdb's assignment of TRBD1 cannot be checked, as there is no DNA. Sequenced input: blood T cells: a sorted CD56 or NKG2C T cell subset, CD4+ or CD8+ T cells, or bulk PBMC T cells (not recorded which). This TCR came from a woman between 18 and 70 years old in good health. The chain's CDR3 is CASSPQQVESGANVLTF.